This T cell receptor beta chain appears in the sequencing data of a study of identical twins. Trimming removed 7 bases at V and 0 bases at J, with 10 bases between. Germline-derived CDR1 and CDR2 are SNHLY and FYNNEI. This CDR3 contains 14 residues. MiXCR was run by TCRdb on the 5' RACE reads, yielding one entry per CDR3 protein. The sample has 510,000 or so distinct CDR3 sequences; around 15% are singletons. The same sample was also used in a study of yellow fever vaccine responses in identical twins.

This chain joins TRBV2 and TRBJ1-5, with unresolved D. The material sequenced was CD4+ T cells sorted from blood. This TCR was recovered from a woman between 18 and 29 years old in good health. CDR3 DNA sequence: TGTGCCAGCATTCTAGACGGTAGCAATCAGCCCCAGCATTTT. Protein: CASILDGSNQPQHF.